One and the same sample provided the 13 T cell receptor beta chains below, sequenced in a study of vaccination and CD4 T cells after COVID-19. Cultured CD4+ T cell DNA was sequenced using the Oncomine TCR Beta short-read assay. TCRdb analysed the PCR reads with MiXCR anew, one entry per CDR3 protein. The repertoire consists of some 18,000 distinct CDR3 sequences, with approximately 50% occurring once and the leading ten covering roughly 10%. Treatment indicated: approximately 11-day PBMC culture with coronavirus spike peptide pools or control peptides (ViraFEST assay). Their target antigens are unknown. The starting material was CD4+ T cells from blood, cultured in vitro, obtained before SARS-CoV-2 vaccination. All receptors come from a human donor who had recovered from COVID-19.

The V gene is TRBV7-3, the J gene TRBJ2-4, with a weak D call TRBD1 (5 bases). CDR1 and CDR2 from the germline V gene are SGHTA and FQGTGA. V lost 1 base and J lost 4, with 11 bases in between. The CDR3 has 15 amino acids. The CDR3 is CASSLRGQGKNIQYF. As DNA, the CDR3 is TGTGCCAGCAGCTTAAGGGGCCAGGGAAAAAACATTCAGTACTTC.

The rearrangement joins TRBV10-3 to TRBJ2-3; 7 bases fit TRBD2. The junction had 13 bases not matched to a gene; V was cut back by 4 bases and J by 0 bases. Germline V gene data show CDR1 as ENHRY and CDR2 as SYGVKD. This CDR3 spans 18 amino acids. Written as DNA, the CDR3 is TGTGCCATCAGTGGAGGATCCGGTAGCGGGTCTAGCACAGATACGCAGTATTTT. It encodes CAISGGSGSGSSTDTQYF.

The chain links TRBV28 to TRBJ2-1; D possibly corresponds to TRBD2 (6 bases). Germline V gives CDR1 MDHEN, CDR2 SYDVKM. This CDR3 comprises 13 residues. Trimming removed 8 bases at V and 0 bases at J, with 8 bases between. The CDR3 region is CASGGNSYNEQFF. The CDR3 DNA reads TGTGCCAGCGGCGGGAACTCCTACAATGAGCAGTTCTTC.

V usage is TRBV6-1 and J usage is TRBJ2-1; the match to TRBD1 covers 7 bases. Germline V lookup: CDR1 MNHNS, CDR2 SASEGT. The CDR3 spans 15 residues. J gave up 0 bases and V 6 bases, and 5 bases lay outside the gene matches. The CDR3 DNA sequence: TGTGCCAGCAGCGGACAGGCCGACTCCTACAATGAGCAGTTCTTC. The encoded protein is CASSGQADSYNEQFF.

V usage is TRBV19 and J usage is TRBJ2-2, with 10 bases aligning to TRBD1. Germline V lookup: CDR1 LNHDA, CDR2 SQIVND (reference sequence). This CDR3 spans 14 amino acids. J gave up 6 bases and V 6 bases, and 4 bases lay outside the gene matches. The CDR3 bases are TGTGCCAGTAGGGGGACAGGGGTAGCCGGGGAGCTGTTTTTT. Its protein product is CASRGTGVAGELFF.

This chain connects TRBV7-2 to TRBJ2-5; tentative D call: TRBD1 (6 bases). Germline V CDR1 and CDR2: SGHTA, FQGNSA. V was pared by 4 bases and J by 6 bases, with 18 bases between. The CDR3 is 15 amino acids. CDR3 coding DNA: TGTGCCAGCAGCTCCCCGGGGACAAACCGGAAGACCCAGTACTTC. Residues: CASSSPGTNRKTQYF.

This clonotype has only a few counts. This chain joins TRBV5-4 and TRBJ1-2; no clear D. The CDR3 runs to 13 residues. V was shortened by 0 bases and J by 8 bases, with 11 bases between the two germline ends. The germline V gene has CDR1 SGHNT and CDR2 YYREEE (reference sequence). This CDR3 is CASSLVPTPGYTF. The CDR3 DNA reads TGTGCCAGCAGCTTGGTCCCCACCCCGGGCTACACCTTC.

This clonotype has just a few counts. The chain uses TRBV7-9 and TRBJ2-1; a weak D match, TRBD1 (5 bases). Germline CDR1 reads SEHNR; CDR2 reads FQNEAQ (reference sequence). V was cut by 3 bases and J by 6 bases, with 9 bases left in between. The CDR3 has 13 amino acids. CDR3: CASSLLGPNEQFF. The CDR3 bases are TGTGCCAGCAGCTTGTTGGGGCCCAATGAGCAGTTCTTC.

The V and J genes are TRBV10-3 and TRBJ2-5; D unclear. Trimming shortened V by 3 bases and J by 5 bases, and 10 bases separated the two germline ends. Germline-derived CDR1 and CDR2 are ENHRY and SYGVKD. CDR3 size: 13 residues. Here the CDR3 DNA reads TGTGCCATCAGTGACTTTGCAGATGAGACCCAGTACTTC. Translation: CAISDFADETQYF.

This clonotype was seen a handful of times. The V and J genes are TRBV7-2 and TRBJ2-5, with 12 nucleotides matching TRBD2. CDR3 length: 17 amino acids. V trimming: 1 base; J trimming: 4 bases; junction bases outside the gene matches: 7. Germline CDR1 reads SGHTA; CDR2 reads FQGNSA. CDR3 bases: TGTGCCAGCAGCTTAGGGGCGGCACTAGCGGGAGGAGAGACCCAGTACTTC. This gives the protein CASSLGAALAGGETQYF.

This clonotype appeared a single time. The rearrangement uses TRBV11-2 and TRBJ2-7; 13 bases line up with TRBD2. This CDR3 has 17 residues. V lost 6 bases and J lost 9; bases outside the gene matches: 17. Germline V gene sequence: CDR1 SGHAT, CDR2 FQNNGV. Here the CDR3 DNA reads TGTGCCAGCAGGCTAACACCGAGGACTAGCGGGAGAGTAGGGCAGTACTTC. This encodes CASRLTPRTSGRVGQYF.

The table lists this clonotype with a few counts. This chain links TRBV12-3 or TRBV12-4 with TRBJ1-1, with no clear D. The CDR3 contains 14 residues. Trimming left V 10 bases short and J 1 base short, with 16 bases between. CDR3: CATNGLGRNTEAFF. CDR3 sequence (DNA): TGTGCCACCAATGGCTTGGGCAGGAACACTGAAGCTTTCTTT.

In this sample, this clonotype turned up once. The chain is built from TRBV18 and TRBJ2-7, with 12 bases that match TRBD1. The CDR3 totals 14 residues. J was trimmed by 6 bases and V by 3 bases; bases with no gene match: 3. Germline loops: CDR1 KGHSH, CDR2 LQKENI. The DNA of the CDR3 is TGTGCCAGCTCACCGGGGACAGGGGGCGGCGAGCAGTACTTC. Translation: CASSPGTGGGEQYF. Together with reference TRBV18 and TRBJ2-7, the CDR3 gives the full variable domain: NAGVMQNPRHLVRRRGQEARLRCSPMKGHSHVYWYRQLPEEGLKFMVYLQKENIIDESGMPKERFSAEFPKEGPSILRIQQVVRGDSAAYFCASSPGTGGGEQYFGPGTRLTVT.